Below, 5 T cell receptor beta chains from the same sample are listed, as sequenced in a study of blood T cell repertoires in COVID-19. The repertoire was sequenced with immunoSEQ multiplex PCR; TCRdb's copy has only in-frame clones and lacks some. The table lists 30,000 to 35,000 clones, approximately 89% of them singletons. The sequencing sample was made of peripheral blood. These receptors all stem from a man older than 75 with acute or convalescent COVID-19.

The chain links TRBV5-1 to TRBJ2-3, with 9 bases that match TRBD2. The germline gives CDR1 SGHRS, CDR2 YFSETQ. J was trimmed by 5 bases and V by 2 bases; bases with no gene match: 6. The CDR3 consists of 15 residues. CDR3 amino acids: CASSLRREGLDTQYF. The CDR3 DNA reads as TGCGCCAGCAGCTTACGGCGGGAGGGCCTAGATACGCAGTATTTT.

The chain is built from TRBV3-1 (or the pseudogene TRBV3-2) and TRBJ1-6, with D perhaps matching TRBD1 (5 bases). Between the trimmed V and J ends, which lost 3 bases and 13 bases, there was a span of 13 bases. The CDR3 consists of 13 residues. From germline, CDR1 is LGHDT and CDR2 YNNKEL (reference sequence). The CDR3 region has the DNA TGTGCCAGCAGCCATCTCAGGGTCGGGCCCCTCCACTTT. It specifies CASSHLRVGPLHF.

CDR3 amino acids: CASSPIFVTGYTDTQYF. As DNA, the CDR3 is TGTGCCAGCAGCCCAATATTCGTGACAGGGTACACAGATACGCAGTATTTT. The rearrangement links TRBV5-5 to TRBJ2-3, with 7 bases aligning to TRBD1. Trimming at V came to 4 bases and at J to 2 bases, leaving 13 bases not matched to a gene. The germline CDR1 and CDR2 sequences are SGHKS and YYEKEE (reference sequence). The CDR3 has 17 residues. Filled out from reference TRBV5-5 and TRBJ2-3, the complete variable domain reads DAGVTQSPTHLIKTRGQQVTLRCSPISGHKSVSWYQQVLGQGPQFIFQYYEKEERGRGNFPDRFSARQFPNYSSELNVNALLLGDSALYLCASSPIFVTGYTDTQYFGPGTRLTVL.

This clone was observed a handful of times. The chain joins TRBV18 to TRBJ1-2; TRBD1 matches at 8 bases. The CDR3 covers 14 residues. Germline values: CDR1 KGHSH, CDR2 LQKENI. V lost 5 bases and J lost 4; bases outside the gene matches: 6. This CDR3 is CASSDRGVGYGYTF. DNA for the CDR3: TGTGCCAGCTCAGACAGGGGAGTGGGCTATGGCTACACCTTC.

In DNA, the CDR3 is TGTGCCAGCAGCCAATCTAGCAACTATGGCTACACCTTC. Translation: CASSQSSNYGYTF. The chain joins TRBV16 to TRBJ1-2; D gene uncertain. Germline V gene lookup returns CDR1 KGHSY and CDR2 FQNENV. Between the trimmed V and J ends, which lost 0 bases and 2 bases, there was a span of 4 bases. This CDR3 contains 13 residues.